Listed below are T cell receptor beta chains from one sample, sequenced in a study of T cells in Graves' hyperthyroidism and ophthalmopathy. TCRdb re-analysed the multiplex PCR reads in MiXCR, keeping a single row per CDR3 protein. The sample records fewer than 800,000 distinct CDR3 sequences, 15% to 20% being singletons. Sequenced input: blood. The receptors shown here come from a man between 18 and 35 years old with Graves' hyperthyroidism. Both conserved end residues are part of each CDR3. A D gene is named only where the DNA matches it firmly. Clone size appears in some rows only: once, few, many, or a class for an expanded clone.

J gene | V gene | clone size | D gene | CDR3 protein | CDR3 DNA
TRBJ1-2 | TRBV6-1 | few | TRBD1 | CASSFQGVNGYTF | TGTGCCAGCAGTTTTCAGGGGGTTAATGGCTACACCTTC
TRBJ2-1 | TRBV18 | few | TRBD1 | CASSRDRANEQFF | TGTGCCAGCTCCCGGGACAGGGCCAATGAGCAGTTCTTC
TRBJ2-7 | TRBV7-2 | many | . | CASSLLGKGEQYF | TGTGCCAGCAGCTTGCTGGGGAAAGGCGAGCAGTACTTC
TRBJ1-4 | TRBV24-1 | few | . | CATSDRNEKLFF | TGTGCCACCAGCGACAGGAATGAAAAACTGTTTTTT
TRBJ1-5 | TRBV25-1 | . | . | CASSEWGTFHQPQHF | TGTGCCAGCAGTGAATGGGGCACGTTTCATCAGCCCCAGCATTTT
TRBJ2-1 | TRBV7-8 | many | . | CASSPRLDYRNEQFF | TGTGCCAGCAGCCCGCGCCTCGACTACCGGAATGAGCAGTTCTTC
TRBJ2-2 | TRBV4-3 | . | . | CASSQETPLGAAAGELFF | TGCGCCAGCAGCCAAGAAACCCCCCTGGGGGCCGCGGCCGGGGAGCTGTTTTTT
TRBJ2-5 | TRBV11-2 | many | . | CASSTPSGAYQETQYF | TGTGCCAGCAGCACTCCCTCCGGAGCGTACCAAGAGACCCAGTACTTC
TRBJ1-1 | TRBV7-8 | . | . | CASSLARWGGTEAFF | TGTGCCAGCAGCTTAGCTCGGTGGGGGGGGACTGAAGCTTTCTTT
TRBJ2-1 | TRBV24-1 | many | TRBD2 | CAIGETSGYNEQFF | TGTGCCATCGGAGAGACTAGCGGGTACAATGAGCAGTTCTTC
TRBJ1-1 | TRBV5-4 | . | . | CASSSGGRGGTEAFF | TGTGCCAGCAGCTCGGGGGGTAGGGGAGGCACTGAAGCTTTCTTT
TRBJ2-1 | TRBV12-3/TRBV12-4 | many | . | CASSLASSPNEQFF | TGTGCCAGCAGTTTAGCCTCTAGCCCCAATGAGCAGTTCTTC
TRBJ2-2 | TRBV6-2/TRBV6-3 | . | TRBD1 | CASSPTRTGRLNTGELFF | TGTGCCAGCAGCCCTACACGGACAGGGCGGTTAAACACCGGGGAGCTGTTTTTT
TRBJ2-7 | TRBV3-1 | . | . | CASSQRGAGTYEQYF | TGTGCCAGCAGCCAACGGGGAGCAGGGACCTACGAGCAGTACTTC
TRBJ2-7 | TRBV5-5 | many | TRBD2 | CASSLGLAETYEQYF | TGTGCCAGCAGCCTTGGACTAGCGGAGACCTACGAGCAGTACTTC
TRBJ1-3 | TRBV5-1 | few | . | CASSPGHGRSTIYF | TGCGCCAGCAGCCCGGGACATGGGAGAAGCACCATATATTTT
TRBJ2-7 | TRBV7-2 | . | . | CASSPIGGHGGGQYF | TGTGCCAGCAGCCCTATTGGGGGCCACGGCGGGGGGCAGTACTTC
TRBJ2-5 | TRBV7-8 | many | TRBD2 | CASSWGTEGLAGHETQYF | TGTGCCAGCAGCTGGGGGACAGAGGGACTAGCGGGACACGAGACCCAGTACTTC
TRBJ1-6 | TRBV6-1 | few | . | CASSELGASGSPLHF | TGTGCCAGCAGTGAACTCGGGGCGTCCGGGTCACCCCTCCACTTT
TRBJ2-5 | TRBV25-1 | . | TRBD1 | CASSELQTGPETQYF | TGTGCCAGCAGTGAATTACAGACAGGGCCGGAGACCCAGTACTTC
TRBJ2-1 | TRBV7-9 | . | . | CASSGIGGDSYNEQFF | TGTGCCAGCAGCGGGATAGGTGGCGACTCCTACAATGAGCAGTTCTTC
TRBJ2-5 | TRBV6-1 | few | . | CATTQGPETQYF | TGTGCCACCACACAGGGCCCAGAGACCCAGTACTTC
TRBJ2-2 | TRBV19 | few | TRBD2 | CASSTLAGNDNTGELFF | TGTGCCAGTAGTACATTAGCGGGAAACGATAACACCGGGGAGCTGTTTTTT